This record looks at one T cell receptor beta chain sequence and its context. The target of this receptor is not known. No base-level quality is on record; no much larger clone is a single base apart. Per the publication, the time point label means: recipient sample about 28 days before transplant, after cytoreduction. Blood samples were obtained from recipients approximately 28 days before transplant and at days 30, 100 and 180 after transplant. Nuclei Lysis Solution was used to extract genomic DNA from fresh or cryopreserved unfractionated peripheral blood mononuclear cells. This specimen comes from a study of T cell clonotyping in hematopoietic cell transplantation (dated by TCRdb to about 2021). Study-wide context: Pretransplant recipient samples were obtained after cytoreduction. A total of 120 to 150 blood samples were collected in the study from 35 consecutive transplant recipients and their related donors. Patient recruitment ran from late 2015 to early 2017, and follow-up continued until late 2020 or death. Overall results and qualifications from the work: The sample size was limited, and because cells were not sorted, the contributions of CD4 and CD8 repertoires could not be separated. Only a small fraction of recipient repertoires overlapped donor repertoires, with over 97% appearing de novo at the given depth. Donor and pretransplant recipient Inverse Simpson Index values predicted broader posttransplant TCR repertoire diversity. A decrease in recipient TCR diversity was observed after transplant, and a progressive increase in pathologically expanded clonotypes was seen from day 30 to day 180.

The germline ends are 7 bases apart after V is trimmed by 1 base and J by 4 bases. Per the germline V gene, SNHLY is the CDR1 and FYNNEI is the CDR2. There are 13 amino acids in the CDR3, from cysteine to phenylalanine inclusive. The read is trimmed to its CDR3 DNA, 39 bases read in frame from base 1. The immunoSEQ assay, a bias-controlled multiplex PCR with V- and J-specific primers, was used to amplify TCR beta CDR3 regions from genomic DNA. In a second PCR step, the CDR3 amplicons were tagged with a proprietary barcode plus Illumina adapter sequences. CDR3 libraries were sequenced on an Illumina MiSeq instrument. Concerning the study's data processing: Export and quality control were done with immunoSEQ Analyzer 3.0, while downstream analyses used R Bioconductor and Immunarch. Repertoire metrics were calculated using only productive rearrangements within the normalized downsampled data set. In the normalized cohort, clonotypes with more than 5 templates were defined as pathologically expanded. The Inverse Simpson Index served as the measure of repertoire diversity. CMV-specificity analyses were carried out on the non-normalized data set to capture all clonotypes. Entries here come from immuneACCESS through TCRdb and include only in-frame sequences with V and J called. Some clones fail to appear in such tables; in the studies checked, an unresolved V gene covers under half of the shortfall, and the cause of the remainder is unknown. The V and J calls and clone size were taken over from that table, and D and trimming were inferred from the DNA. Within this sample are 50,000 or so clones, with roughly 80% of them counted one time only. The top ten constitute approximately 5.7% of the sample.

The source is a man aged 55 to 70 with myelodysplastic syndrome. Some clones in this sample may be carry-over from other donors' samples. The material was peripheral blood mononuclear cells, obtained before stem cell transplant. The rearranged segments are TRBV2 and TRBJ1-2; confidence is insufficient to name the D gene. The CDR3 region has the sequence CASSEVSLYGYTF. The DNA is TGTGCCAGCAGTGAAGTCTCCCTCTATGGCTACACCTTC.